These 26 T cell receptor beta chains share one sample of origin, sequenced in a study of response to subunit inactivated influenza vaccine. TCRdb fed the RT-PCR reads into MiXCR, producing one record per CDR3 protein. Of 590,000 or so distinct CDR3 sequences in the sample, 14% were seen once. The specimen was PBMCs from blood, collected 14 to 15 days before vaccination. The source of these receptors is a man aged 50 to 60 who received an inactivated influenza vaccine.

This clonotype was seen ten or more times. In nucleotides, the CDR3 is TGTGCCAGCAGCTCGCGGACAGACATAACGGGAAACATTCAGTACTTC. Protein sequence: CASSSRTDITGNIQYF. The chain joins TRBV7-9 to TRBJ2-4; possibly TRBD1 for D (6 bases). Germline V gene data show CDR1 as SEHNR and CDR2 as FQNEAQ (reference sequence). This CDR3 is built from 16 residues. Trimming cost V 4 bases and J 6 bases, with 19 bases left between them.

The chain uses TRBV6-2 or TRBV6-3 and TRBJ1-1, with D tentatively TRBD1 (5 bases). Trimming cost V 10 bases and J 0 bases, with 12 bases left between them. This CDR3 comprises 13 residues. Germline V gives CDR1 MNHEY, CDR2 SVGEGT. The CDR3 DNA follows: TGTGCCACCACGGACAACCTGAACACTGAAGCTTTCTTT. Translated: CATTDNLNTEAFF.

The chain's CDR3 is CASSLSPRGVKNIQYF. CDR3 bases: TGTGCCAGCAGTCTATCCCCTCGGGGTGTCAAAAACATTCAGTACTTC. V and J are TRBV28 and TRBJ2-4, with D tentatively TRBD2 (5 bases). Germline lookup yields CDR1 MDHEN and CDR2 SYDVKM. Trimming stripped 5 bases from V and 3 bases from J, with 17 bases between. The CDR3 spans 16 residues.

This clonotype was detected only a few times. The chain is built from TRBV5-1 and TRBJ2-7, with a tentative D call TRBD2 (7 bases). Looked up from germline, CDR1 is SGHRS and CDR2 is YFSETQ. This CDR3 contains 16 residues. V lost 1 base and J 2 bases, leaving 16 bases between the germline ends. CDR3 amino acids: CASSLKLGGAPYEQYF. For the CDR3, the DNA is TGCGCCAGCAGCTTGAAGCTGGGGGGGGCCCCCTACGAGCAGTACTTC.

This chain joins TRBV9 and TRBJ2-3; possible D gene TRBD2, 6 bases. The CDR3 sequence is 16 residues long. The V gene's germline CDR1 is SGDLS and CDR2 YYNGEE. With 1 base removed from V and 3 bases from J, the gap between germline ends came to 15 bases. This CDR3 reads CASSVNAGSGTDTQYF. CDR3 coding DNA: TGTGCCAGCAGCGTAAACGCCGGGAGCGGGACAGATACGCAGTATTTT. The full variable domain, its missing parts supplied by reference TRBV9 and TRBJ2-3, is DSGVTQTPKHLITATGQRVTLRCSPRSGDLSVYWYQQSLDQGLQFLIQYYNGEERAKGNILERFSAQQFPDLHSELNLSSLELGDSALYFCASSVNAGSGTDTQYFGPGTRLTVL.

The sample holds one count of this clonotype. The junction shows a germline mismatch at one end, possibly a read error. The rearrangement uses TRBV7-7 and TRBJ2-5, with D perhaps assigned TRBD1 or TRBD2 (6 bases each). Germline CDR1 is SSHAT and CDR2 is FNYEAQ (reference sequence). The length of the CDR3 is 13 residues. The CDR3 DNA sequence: TGTGCTAGCAGCAGAGGGGGGCCCCAGACCCAGTACTTC. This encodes CASSRGGPQTQYF.

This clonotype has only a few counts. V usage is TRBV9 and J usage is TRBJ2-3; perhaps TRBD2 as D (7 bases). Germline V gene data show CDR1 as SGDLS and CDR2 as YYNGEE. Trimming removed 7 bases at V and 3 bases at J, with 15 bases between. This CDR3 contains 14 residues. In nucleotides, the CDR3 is TGTGCCAGCGGCCCCGGGGGGCGGACAGATACGCAGTATTTT. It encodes CASGPGGRTDTQYF.

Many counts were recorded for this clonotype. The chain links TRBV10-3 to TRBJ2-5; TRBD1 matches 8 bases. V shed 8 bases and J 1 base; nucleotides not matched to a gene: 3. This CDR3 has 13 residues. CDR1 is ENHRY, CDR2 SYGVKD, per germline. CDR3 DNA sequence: TGTGCCATCGGACAGGGAGGCCAAGAGACCCAGTACTTC. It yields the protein CAIGQGGQETQYF.

DNA of the CDR3: TGCGCCAGCAGCTTGGGCGTGGACGTTAATCAGCCCCAGCATTTT. This gives the protein CASSLGVDVNQPQHF. The V gene is TRBV5-1, the J gene TRBJ1-5; D gene ambiguous. Trimming pared 0 bases from V and 4 bases from J, leaving 11 bases between. The germline gives CDR1 SGHRS, CDR2 YFSETQ. The CDR3 consists of 15 residues.

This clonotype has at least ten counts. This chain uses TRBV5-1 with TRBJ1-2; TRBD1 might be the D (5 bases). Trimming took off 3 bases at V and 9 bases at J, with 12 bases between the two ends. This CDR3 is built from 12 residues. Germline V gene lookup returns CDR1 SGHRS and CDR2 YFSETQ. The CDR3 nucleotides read TGCGCCAGCAGCTCGGGACTTCAGAGCTACACCTTC. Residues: CASSSGLQSYTF.

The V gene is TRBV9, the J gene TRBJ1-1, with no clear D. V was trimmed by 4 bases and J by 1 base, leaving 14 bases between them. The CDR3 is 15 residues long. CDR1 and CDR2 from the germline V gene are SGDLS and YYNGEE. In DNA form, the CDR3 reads TGTGCCAGCAGCTCCCGCGGTGATAAGAACACTGAAGCTTTCTTT. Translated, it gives CASSSRGDKNTEAFF.

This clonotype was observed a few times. CDR3 sequence: CSARDGRRGAHNEQFF. The DNA of the CDR3 is TGCAGTGCTAGGGATGGACGGCGGGGTGCCCACAATGAGCAGTTCTTC. This chain joins TRBV20-1 and TRBJ2-1; weak D call: TRBD2 (6 bases). CDR1 and CDR2 from the germline V gene are DFQATT and SNEGSKA (reference sequence). This CDR3 has 16 amino acids. The V end lost 3 bases, the J end lost 5 bases, and 20 bases lay between the germline ends.

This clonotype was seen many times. DNA of the CDR3: TGCGCCAGCAGCTCAGGGACAGGTGGATCCTACGAGCAGTACTTC. This codes for CASSSGTGGSYEQYF. The chain has TRBV5-1 and TRBJ2-7; 8 bases agree with TRBD1. This CDR3 has 15 amino acids. J gave up 1 base and V 3 bases, and 6 bases lay outside the gene matches. Germline V gene lookup returns CDR1 SGHRS and CDR2 YFSETQ.

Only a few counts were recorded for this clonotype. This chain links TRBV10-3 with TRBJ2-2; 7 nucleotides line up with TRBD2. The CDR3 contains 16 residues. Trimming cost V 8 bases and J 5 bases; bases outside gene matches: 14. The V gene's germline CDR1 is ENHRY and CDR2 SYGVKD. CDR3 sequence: CAIGRMAGVGTGELFF. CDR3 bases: TGTGCCATCGGCCGGATGGCGGGAGTTGGGACCGGGGAGCTGTTTTTT.

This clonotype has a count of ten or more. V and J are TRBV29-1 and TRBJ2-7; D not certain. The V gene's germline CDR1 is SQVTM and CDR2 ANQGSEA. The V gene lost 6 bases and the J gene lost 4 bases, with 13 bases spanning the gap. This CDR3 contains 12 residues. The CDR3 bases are TGCAGCGTGGGCCAGCGCAGTTACGAGCAGTACTTC. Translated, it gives CSVGQRSYEQYF.

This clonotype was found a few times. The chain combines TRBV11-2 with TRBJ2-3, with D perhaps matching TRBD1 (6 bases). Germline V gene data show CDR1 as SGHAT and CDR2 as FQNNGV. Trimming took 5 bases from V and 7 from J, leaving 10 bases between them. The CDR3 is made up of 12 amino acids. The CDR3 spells CASSGTGYTQYF. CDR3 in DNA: TGTGCCAGCAGCGGAACAGGGTATACGCAGTATTTT. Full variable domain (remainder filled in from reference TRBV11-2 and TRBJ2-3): EAGVAQSPRYKIIEKRQSVAFWCNPISGHATLYWYQQILGQGPKLLIQFQNNGVVDDSQLPKDRFSAERLKGVDSTLKIQPAKLEDSAVYLCASSGTGYTQYFGPGTRLTVL.

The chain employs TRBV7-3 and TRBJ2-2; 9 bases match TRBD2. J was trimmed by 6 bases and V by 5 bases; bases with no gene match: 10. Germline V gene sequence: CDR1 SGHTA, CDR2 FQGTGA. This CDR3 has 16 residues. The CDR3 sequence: CASSPLSAGGPGELFF. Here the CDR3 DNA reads TGTGCCAGCAGCCCTCTCTCCGCGGGGGGGCCCGGGGAGCTGTTTTTT.

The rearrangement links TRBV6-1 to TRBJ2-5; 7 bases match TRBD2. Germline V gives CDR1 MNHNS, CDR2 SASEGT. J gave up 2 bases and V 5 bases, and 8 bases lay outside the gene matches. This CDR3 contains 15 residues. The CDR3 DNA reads TGTGCCAGCAGTCCTCCTGTGGGGGGGCAAGAGACCCAGTACTTC. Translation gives CASSPPVGGQETQYF.

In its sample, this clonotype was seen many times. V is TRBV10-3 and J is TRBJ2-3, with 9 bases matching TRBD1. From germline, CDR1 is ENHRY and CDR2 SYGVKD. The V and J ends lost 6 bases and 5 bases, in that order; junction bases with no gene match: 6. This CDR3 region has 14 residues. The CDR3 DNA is TGTGCCATCAGCCCGGGACAGGGCGTAGATACGCAGTATTTT. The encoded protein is CAISPGQGVDTQYF.

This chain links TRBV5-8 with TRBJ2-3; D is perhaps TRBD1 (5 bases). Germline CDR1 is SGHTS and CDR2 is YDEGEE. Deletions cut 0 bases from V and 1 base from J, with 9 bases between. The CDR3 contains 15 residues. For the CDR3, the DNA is TGTGCCAGCAGCTTGGATTTAGGGGGCACAGATACGCAGTATTTT. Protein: CASSLDLGGTDTQYF.

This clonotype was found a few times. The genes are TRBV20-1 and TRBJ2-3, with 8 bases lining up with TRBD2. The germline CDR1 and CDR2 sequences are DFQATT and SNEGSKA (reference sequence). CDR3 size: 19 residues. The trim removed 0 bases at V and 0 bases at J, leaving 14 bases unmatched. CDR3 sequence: CSARDLGLAGVSSTDTQYF. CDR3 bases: TGCAGTGCTAGAGATTTAGGTCTAGCGGGCGTTTCTAGCACAGATACGCAGTATTTT.

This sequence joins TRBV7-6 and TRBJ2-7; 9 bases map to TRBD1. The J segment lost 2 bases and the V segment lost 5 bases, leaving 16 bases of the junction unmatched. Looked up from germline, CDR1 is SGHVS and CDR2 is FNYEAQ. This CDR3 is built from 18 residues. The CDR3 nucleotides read TGTGCCAGCAGCCAGGTGGGGTCCGGGAGACAGGGGGCCTACGAGCAGTACTTC. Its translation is CASSQVGSGRQGAYEQYF. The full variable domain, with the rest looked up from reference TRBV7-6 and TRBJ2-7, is GAGVSQSPRYKVTKRGQDVALRCDPISGHVSLYWYRQALGQGPEFLTYFNYEAQQDKSGLPNDRFSAERPEGSISTLTIQRTEQRDSAMYRCASSQVGSGRQGAYEQYFGPGTRLTVT.

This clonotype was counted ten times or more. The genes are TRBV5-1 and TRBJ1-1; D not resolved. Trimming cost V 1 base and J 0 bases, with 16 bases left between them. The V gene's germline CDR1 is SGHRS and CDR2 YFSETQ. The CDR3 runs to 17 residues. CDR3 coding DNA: TGCGCCAGCAGCTTGAGGGAAGATGGGCTGTTGAACACTGAAGCTTTCTTT. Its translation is CASSLREDGLLNTEAFF. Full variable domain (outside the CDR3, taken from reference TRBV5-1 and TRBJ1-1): KAGVTQTPRYLIKTRGQQVTLSCSPISGHRSVSWYQQTPGQGLQFLFEYFSETQRNKGNFPGRFSGRQFSNSRSEMNVSTLELGDSALYLCASSLREDGLLNTEAFFGQGTRLTVV.

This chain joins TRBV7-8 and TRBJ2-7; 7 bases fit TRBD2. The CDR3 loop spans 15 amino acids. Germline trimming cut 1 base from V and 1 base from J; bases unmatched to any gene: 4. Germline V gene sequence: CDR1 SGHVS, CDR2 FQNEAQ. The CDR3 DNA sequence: TGTGCCAGCAGCTTAGTCTATAGCGGGTCCTACGAGCAGTACTTC. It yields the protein CASSLVYSGSYEQYF.

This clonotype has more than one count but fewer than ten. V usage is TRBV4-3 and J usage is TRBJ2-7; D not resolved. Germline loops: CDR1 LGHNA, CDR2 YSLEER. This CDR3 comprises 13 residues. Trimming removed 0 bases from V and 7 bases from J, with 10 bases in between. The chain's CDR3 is CASSQELEGEQYF. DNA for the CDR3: TGCGCCAGCAGCCAAGAACTGGAAGGGGAGCAGTACTTC.

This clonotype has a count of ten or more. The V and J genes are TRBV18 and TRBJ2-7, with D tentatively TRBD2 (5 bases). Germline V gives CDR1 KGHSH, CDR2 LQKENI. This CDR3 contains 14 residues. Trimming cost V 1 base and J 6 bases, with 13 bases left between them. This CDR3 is CASSPLIRGREQYF. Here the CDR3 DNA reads TGTGCCAGCTCACCACTCATACGGGGTCGCGAGCAGTACTTC.